A single sample is the source of the 15 T cell receptor beta chains below, sequenced in a study of cytomegalovirus exposure and HLA in healthy donors. The table came from immunoSEQ multiplex PCR; TCRdb's copy has only in-frame clones and leaves some out. Here the sample spans roughly 150,000 clones, approximately 96% being singletons. The sequenced material came from PBMCs. The receptors were gathered from a woman younger than 35 in good health and CMV-seronegative.

The CDR3 bases are TGTGCCAGCAGCTTAGGGTCGGCCGGGATGGTCTATGGCTACACCTTC. As protein: CASSLGSAGMVYGYTF. V and J are TRBV7-9 and TRBJ1-2; D gene uncertain. The ends were cut back, 1 base at V and 4 bases at J, with 16 bases in the middle. This CDR3 has 16 amino acids. Looked up from germline, CDR1 is SEHNR and CDR2 is FQNEAQ (reference sequence).

The genes are TRBV27 and TRBJ1-6; 7 positions agree with TRBD1. This CDR3 has 15 residues. The J segment lost 1 base and the V segment lost 5 bases, leaving 2 bases of the junction unmatched. The germline V gene has CDR1 MNHEY and CDR2 SMNVEV (reference sequence). The DNA of the CDR3 is TGTGCCAGCAGTATACAGGGGTCCTATAATTCACCCCTCCACTTT. Translated, it gives CASSIQGSYNSPLHF.

V and J are TRBV4-2 and TRBJ2-7; D is unclear. The CDR3 extends over 15 amino acids. V dropped 1 base and J dropped 2 bases, with 12 bases sitting between them. The germline V gene encodes CDR1 LGHNA and CDR2 YNFKEQ. The CDR3 region is CASSQVMGSAYEQYF. DNA of the CDR3: TGTGCCAGCAGCCAAGTAATGGGCAGTGCCTACGAGCAGTACTTC.

CDR3 coding DNA: TGTGCCAGCAGCTTGCGTGCAGGGGGCGCGGGCACTGAAGCTTTCTTT. It specifies CASSLRAGGAGTEAFF. V and J are TRBV11-1 and TRBJ1-1, with 8 bases aligning to TRBD1. The CDR3 spans 16 residues. Germline V gives CDR1 SGHAT, CDR2 FQDESV (reference sequence). V was pared by 3 bases and J by 4 bases, with 10 bases of the junction left unmatched.

V and J are TRBV2 and TRBJ1-6, with 9 bases lining up with TRBD1. From germline, CDR1 is SNHLY and CDR2 FYNNEI. There are 13 residues in the CDR3. V dropped 6 bases and J dropped 9; count of bases not matched to a gene: 3. The CDR3 DNA is TGTGCCAGCAGAGGACAGGGGATTTCACCCCTCCACTTT. It codes for CASRGQGISPLHF.

The V call is TRBV2, the J call TRBJ1-2, with TRBD1 as a possible D gene (5 bases). This CDR3 has 16 residues. Germline V gene sequence: CDR1 SNHLY, CDR2 FYNNEI. Deletions cut 8 bases from V and 7 bases from J, with 26 bases between. This chain's CDR3 is CASSFSGGAFSGGYTF. The CDR3 DNA reads as TGTGCCAGCTCCTTCAGCGGAGGGGCTTTCTCGGGTGGCTACACCTTC.

The genes are TRBV7-6 and TRBJ1-6; TRBD1 is a possible D gene (5 bases). The CDR3 covers 14 residues. CDR1 and CDR2 (germline): SGHVS, FNYEAQ. The V end was cut by 5 bases, the J end by 7 bases, with 12 bases between. CDR3 region: CASSPTVGNSPLHF. The CDR3 bases are TGTGCCAGCAGCCCGACAGTCGGAAATTCACCCCTCCACTTT. Based on the CDR3 plus reference TRBV7-6 and TRBJ1-6, the full variable domain is GAGVSQSPRYKVTKRGQDVALRCDPISGHVSLYWYRQALGQGPEFLTYFNYEAQQDKSGLPNDRFSAERPEGSISTLTIQRTEQRDSAMYRCASSPTVGNSPLHFGNGTRLTVT.

This chain uses TRBV4-3 with TRBJ1-2; maybe TRBD1 (5 bases). Per the germline V gene, CDR1 is LGHNA and CDR2 is YSLEER. Trimming cost V 0 bases and J 6 bases, with 11 bases left between them. There are 14 residues in the CDR3. CDR3 in amino acids: CASSQDSQGDGYTF. CDR3 DNA sequence: TGCGCCAGCAGCCAAGATTCTCAGGGTGATGGCTACACCTTC.

The count of this clone is one. The CDR3 DNA reads as TGTGCCAGCAGCCCCAGACAGGCTGAAGCTTTCTTT. Protein product: CASSPRQAEAFF. The chain carries TRBV7-9 and TRBJ1-1; the D gene is possibly TRBD1 (6 bases). Germline values: CDR1 SEHNR, CDR2 FQNEAQ (reference sequence). This CDR3 is 12 amino acids long. V was cut by 5 bases and J by 6 bases, with 10 bases left in between.

This chain joins TRBV6-5 and TRBJ1-2, with a weak D call TRBD1 (5 bases). CDR1 MNHEY and CDR2 SVGAGI come from the germline V gene. V lost 4 bases to trimming and J lost 4 bases, with 13 bases between them. CDR3 length equals 14 residues. CDR3 region: CASSSGGPAYGYTF. The CDR3 nucleotides are TGTGCCAGCAGTTCCGGGGGACCGGCCTATGGCTACACCTTC.

The chain recombines TRBV5-1 with TRBJ2-1, with a weak D call TRBD1 (6 bases). Germline V gene data show CDR1 as SGHRS and CDR2 as YFSETQ. This CDR3 region has 15 residues. V shed 0 bases and J shed 6 bases, with 13 bases lying between them. The CDR3 is CASSLVGQGLNEQFF. In DNA, the CDR3 is TGCGCCAGCAGCTTGGTCGGGCAGGGGCTCAATGAGCAGTTCTTC.

This sequence joins TRBV20-1 and TRBJ2-7; D is ambiguous. Trimming shortened V by 2 bases and J by 3 bases, and 5 bases separated the two germline ends. The CDR3 contains 11 residues. Germline V gene lookup returns CDR1 DFQATT and CDR2 SNEGSKA (reference sequence). Written as DNA, the CDR3 is TGCAGTGCTAGATTCCTCTACGAGCAGTACTTC. Amino acid sequence: CSARFLYEQYF.

The chain combines TRBV5-6 with TRBJ2-2, with a tentative D call TRBD2 (6 bases). The CDR3 sequence is 14 residues long. CDR1 and CDR2 (germline): SGHDT, YYEEEE. V lost 0 bases and J lost 4, with 7 bases in between. The CDR3 loop reads CASSLGGGTGELFF. The DNA for the CDR3 is TGTGCCAGCAGCTTGGGGGGAGGCACCGGGGAGCTGTTTTTT.

The chain employs TRBV18 and TRBJ2-2, with D perhaps matching TRBD2 (5 bases). The CDR3 extends over 16 amino acids. Germline V gene data show CDR1 as KGHSH and CDR2 as LQKENI. V dropped 4 bases and J dropped 4 bases, with 16 bases sitting between them. The CDR3 loop is CASSLFLNEGTGELFF. CDR3 in DNA: TGTGCCAGCTCACTTTTTCTCAATGAGGGCACCGGGGAGCTGTTTTTT.

The V gene is TRBV7-6, the J gene TRBJ2-1, with 14 positions matching TRBD2. Looked up from germline, CDR1 is SGHVS and CDR2 is FNYEAQ. This CDR3 is built from 20 residues. V gave up 1 base and J gave up 3 bases; unmatched junction bases: 11. Here the CDR3 reads CASSLGTSGGNRGLYNEQFF. The CDR3 coding sequence is TGTGCCAGCAGCTTAGGGACTAGCGGGGGGAACCGTGGTCTCTACAATGAGCAGTTCTTC. The full variable domain, with the rest looked up from reference TRBV7-6 and TRBJ2-1, is GAGVSQSPRYKVTKRGQDVALRCDPISGHVSLYWYRQALGQGPEFLTYFNYEAQQDKSGLPNDRFSAERPEGSISTLTIQRTEQRDSAMYRCASSLGTSGGNRGLYNEQFFGPGTRLTVL.